One and the same sample provided the 32 T cell receptor beta chains below, sequenced in a study of somatic mutations in cytotoxic T cells in rheumatoid arthritis. TCRdb's copy holds only in-frame clones and misses some; the assay was immunoSEQ multiplex PCR. Among 6,500 to 8,500 clones listed, about four fifths were seen once. Input material: CD8+ T cells sorted from blood. The receptor source for this set is an adult with rheumatoid arthritis.

This clone came up once. The chain is built from TRBV27 and TRBJ2-4; a weak D match, TRBD1 (5 bases). CDR1 is MNHEY, CDR2 SMNVEV, per germline (reference sequence). V lost 5 bases and J lost 6, with 11 bases in between. The length of the CDR3 is 13 residues. The CDR3 here is CASSPTALNIQYF. Written as DNA, the CDR3 is TGTGCCAGCAGTCCGACAGCGCTAAACATTCAGTACTTC.

The chain couples TRBV5-1 to TRBJ2-4; TRBD1 might be the D (6 bases). The CDR3 covers 16 residues. Trimming pared 4 bases from V and 8 bases from J, leaving 22 bases between. Germline-derived CDR1 and CDR2 are SGHRS and YFSETQ. CDR3 residues: CASSLTGPPTVDIQYF. The CDR3 bases are TGCGCCAGCAGCCTTACAGGGCCCCCAACAGTGGACATTCAGTACTTC.

The rearrangement joins TRBV5-1 to TRBJ1-4, with no clear D. This CDR3 is built from 15 residues. Germline CDR1 is SGHRS and CDR2 is YFSETQ. V was pared by 1 base and J by 8 bases, with 15 bases between. The DNA for the CDR3 is TGCGCCAGCAGCTTGTACGCGGACCCAATAGAAAAACTGTTTTTT. This translates into CASSLYADPIEKLFF. The full variable domain, in which reference TRBV5-1 and TRBJ1-4 provide the parts outside the CDR3, is KAGVTQTPRYLIKTRGQQVTLSCSPISGHRSVSWYQQTPGQGLQFLFEYFSETQRNKGNFPGRFSGRQFSNSRSEMNVSTLELGDSALYLCASSLYADPIEKLFFGSGTQLSVL.

This rearrangement joins TRBV19 to TRBJ2-2; possibly TRBD1 or TRBD2 for D (5 bases each). This CDR3 is 18 amino acids long. The V end lost 0 bases, the J end lost 0 bases, and 14 bases lay between the germline ends. Germline lookup yields CDR1 LNHDA and CDR2 SQIVND (reference sequence). DNA for the CDR3: TGTGCCAGTAGTATAGATCGGACGGGGACCTCGAACACCGGGGAGCTGTTTTTT. Its translation is CASSIDRTGTSNTGELFF.

This chain connects TRBV7-9 to TRBJ2-1; 7 bases agree with TRBD2. With V trimmed by 1 base and J by 2 bases, 2 bases remained unmatched. Germline assignment: CDR1 SEHNR and CDR2 FQNEAQ (reference sequence). CDR3 length: 15 residues. The CDR3 DNA reads TGTGCCAGCAGCTTAGTCGCGGGGGCCTACAATGAGCAGTTCTTC. Protein: CASSLVAGAYNEQFF.

In this sample, this clone is medium-sized (0.01 to 0.1%). This chain connects TRBV19 to TRBJ1-1; D call uncertain. Deletions cut 5 bases from V and 2 bases from J, with 9 bases between. Germline V gene sequence: CDR1 LNHDA, CDR2 SQIVND (reference sequence). This CDR3 comprises 13 residues. The CDR3 sequence is CASSYGLNTEAFF. Here the CDR3 DNA reads TGTGCCAGTAGTTATGGGCTAAACACTGAAGCTTTCTTT.

The CDR3 sequence: CATSRVRGLSSYEQYF. The CDR3 coding sequence is TGTGCCACCAGCAGAGTGAGGGGGCTAAGCTCCTACGAGCAGTACTTC. V gene TRBV15 combines with J gene TRBJ2-7; TRBD1 agrees at 7 bases. The J segment lost 0 bases and the V segment lost 1 base, leaving 6 bases of the junction unmatched. This CDR3 is 16 amino acids long. Germline CDR1 and CDR2: LNHNV and YYDKDF (reference sequence).

This CDR3 reads CASSYSRGSEQYF. CDR3 in DNA: TGTGCCAGCAGTTACTCGAGAGGGAGCGAGCAGTACTTC. The J gene is TRBJ2-7, the V gene TRBV6-5; possible D gene TRBD2, 5 bases. V lost 0 bases, J lost 6 bases, and 9 bases lay in between. Germline V lookup: CDR1 MNHEY, CDR2 SVGAGI. This CDR3 is 13 amino acids long.

This chain uses TRBV2 with TRBJ2-3; no firm D call. Trimming removed 5 bases from V and 2 bases from J, with 2 bases in between. CDR3 length: 11 amino acids. The germline CDR1 and CDR2 sequences are SNHLY and FYNNEI. The CDR3 DNA sequence: TGTGCCAGCAGTTACACAGATACGCAGTATTTT. This codes for CASSYTDTQYF.

V usage is TRBV7-2 and J usage is TRBJ2-7, with D possibly being TRBD2 (5 bases). The germline gives CDR1 SGHTA, CDR2 FQGNSA. The CDR3 extends over 14 amino acids. The V and J ends lost 0 bases and 7 bases respectively, with 13 bases between them. CDR3 loop: CASSLAREGREQYF. In DNA, the CDR3 is TGTGCCAGCAGCTTAGCGCGTGAGGGCAGGGAGCAGTACTTC.

DNA of the CDR3: TGTGCCAGCAGCCACGACGGGGGGGGGAGTACAGATACGCAGTATTTT. It translates to CASSHDGGGSTDTQYF. The chain combines TRBV5-4 with TRBJ2-3, with 8 bases lining up with TRBD2. Losses at the gene ends were 4 bases for V and 3 bases for J; bases not matched to a gene: 10. Germline CDR1 and CDR2: SGHNT and YYREEE (reference sequence). The CDR3 covers 16 residues. The variable domain in full, with the rest retrieved from reference TRBV5-4 and TRBJ2-3, is ETGVTQSPTHLIKTRGQQVTLRCSSQSGHNTVSWYQQALGQGPQFIFQYYREEENGRGNFPPRFSGLQFPNYSSELNVNALELDDSALYLCASSHDGGGSTDTQYFGPGTRLTVL.

The chain recombines TRBV6-5 with TRBJ1-4; D is ambiguous. Germline CDR1 MNHEY, CDR2 SVGAGI. The CDR3 contains 13 residues. V was shortened by 6 bases and J by 14 bases, with 19 bases between the two germline ends. CDR3 region: CASSEAGRFKLFF. The CDR3 region has the DNA TGTGCCAGCAGCGAGGCGGGGAGGTTTAAGCTGTTTTTT.

In its sample, this clone was seen once. The rearrangement links TRBV7-7 to TRBJ2-5, with D perhaps TRBD2 (6 bases). The ends were cut back, 5 bases at V and 4 bases at J, with 14 bases in the middle. The CDR3 extends over 14 amino acids. Germline-derived CDR1 and CDR2 are SSHAT and FNYEAQ (reference sequence). CDR3 amino acids: CASSGQLGGETQYF. The CDR3 nucleotides read TGTGCCAGCAGCGGGCAGTTGGGAGGAGAGACCCAGTACTTC.

V gene TRBV5-6 combines with J gene TRBJ2-2; D remains ambiguous. The CDR3 contains 15 residues. In germline, CDR1 is SGHDT, CDR2 YYEEEE. V was shortened by 0 bases and J by 6 bases, with 12 bases between the two germline ends. The CDR3 loop reads CASSLGELGAGELFF. In nucleotides, the CDR3 is TGTGCCAGCAGCTTGGGGGAATTAGGAGCCGGGGAGCTGTTTTTT.

CDR3 bases: TGTGCCAGCAGCTTAAACGGGGAAGTGTCTTTAGAAGCTTTCTTT. Translated, it gives CASSLNGEVSLEAFF. V gene TRBV7-2 combines with J gene TRBJ1-1, with D unclear. This CDR3 contains 15 residues. The V and J ends lost 2 bases and 8 bases respectively, with 18 bases between them. Germline assignment: CDR1 SGHTA and CDR2 FQGNSA.

A single count supports this clone. The chain employs TRBV19 and TRBJ1-2; D is undetermined. Trimming removed 0 bases from V and 2 bases from J, with 13 bases in between. The CDR3 is 16 amino acids. The germline V gene encodes CDR1 LNHDA and CDR2 SQIVND (reference sequence). This chain's CDR3 is CASSIDLYTTNYGYTF. The CDR3 DNA reads TGTGCCAGTAGTATAGATCTTTATACAACGAACTATGGCTACACCTTC.

In this sample, this clone turned up a few times. The chain links TRBV4-1 to TRBJ1-2; D gene uncertain. V was clipped by 2 bases and J by 8 bases, with 12 bases between them. This CDR3 region has 13 residues. CDR1 is MGHRA, CDR2 YSYEKL, per germline. CDR3 region: CASSQPARAGYTF. In DNA, the CDR3 is TGCGCCAGCAGCCAACCGGCGCGAGCCGGCTACACCTTC.

The chain carries TRBV15 and TRBJ1-1; the D is unclear. This CDR3 comprises 13 residues. Germline CDR1 reads LNHNV; CDR2 reads YYDKDF (reference sequence). V lost 3 bases and J lost 4, with 9 bases in between. The CDR3 DNA is TGTGCCACCAGCAGTGCCCGGGGCACTGAAGCTTTCTTT. Its translation: CATSSARGTEAFF.

This clone was seen a single time. This chain connects TRBV28 to TRBJ1-6, with D maybe TRBD1 (5 bases). V was shortened by 3 bases and J by 10 bases, with 16 bases between the two germline ends. This CDR3 spans 15 amino acids. Germline assignment: CDR1 MDHEN and CDR2 SYDVKM. The CDR3: CASSLGQGYRSPLHF. CDR3 DNA: TGTGCCAGCAGTTTGGGGCAGGGTTATCGGTCACCCCTCCACTTT.

The V call is TRBV18, the J call TRBJ2-2; D is undetermined. Trimming removed 4 bases from V and 0 bases from J, with 12 bases in between. Per the germline V gene, CDR1 is KGHSH and CDR2 is LQKENI. The CDR3 spans 16 residues. The CDR3 reads CASSQSATTNTGELFF. The CDR3 DNA reads TGTGCCAGCTCACAAAGCGCCACAACGAACACCGGGGAGCTGTTTTTT.

This chain joins TRBV6-5 and TRBJ1-1, with a tentative D call TRBD1 (6 bases). V was trimmed by 6 bases and J by 1 base, leaving 12 bases between them. The CDR3 runs to 14 residues. Germline values: CDR1 MNHEY, CDR2 SVGAGI. CDR3 nucleotides: TGTGCCAGCAGCTGGGGGGGACAGAACACTGAAGCTTTCTTT. It translates to CASSWGGQNTEAFF.

The chain links TRBV6-1 to TRBJ2-2, with D perhaps given as TRBD1 or TRBD2 (5 bases each). V lost 7 bases to trimming and J lost 6 bases, with 18 bases between them. The germline CDR1 and CDR2 sequences are MNHNS and SASEGT. The CDR3 is made up of 15 amino acids. The CDR3 bases are TGTGCCAGCAATCTATACCTGAGGGGACCCGGGGAGCTGTTTTTT. It encodes CASNLYLRGPGELFF.

The rearrangement links TRBV14 to TRBJ2-1; D gene uncertain. The V gene's germline CDR1 is SGHDN and CDR2 FVKESK. Between the trimmed V and J ends, which lost 1 base and 7 bases, there was a span of 14 bases. This CDR3 is 15 amino acids long. This CDR3 is CASSQVSGWVNEQFF. The CDR3 nucleotides are TGTGCCAGCAGCCAAGTTTCTGGGTGGGTGAATGAGCAGTTCTTC.

The chain carries TRBV19 and TRBJ2-1; weak D call: TRBD1 (6 bases). The germline V and J ends were trimmed by 5 bases and 5 bases, with 13 bases remaining between them. Looked up from germline, CDR1 is LNHDA and CDR2 is SQIVND (reference sequence). This CDR3 comprises 14 residues. CDR3 residues: CASSPPQGNNEQFF. The CDR3 DNA reads TGTGCCAGTAGTCCCCCCCAGGGGAACAATGAGCAGTTCTTC.

The chain joins TRBV29-1 to TRBJ1-5; D might be TRBD1 (5 bases). CDR3 length: 14 residues. The V end was cut by 6 bases, the J end by 7 bases, with 19 bases between. The germline V gene encodes CDR1 SQVTM and CDR2 ANQGSEA. The CDR3 spells CSVAEGTLGQPQHF. The CDR3 DNA is TGCAGCGTGGCCGAAGGGACCCTAGGGCAGCCCCAGCATTTT.

The chain uses TRBV5-4 and TRBJ2-1; D ambiguous. V dropped 1 base and J dropped 6 bases, with 8 bases sitting between them. CDR3 size: 13 residues. Germline values: CDR1 SGHNT, CDR2 YYREEE (reference sequence). In nucleotides, the CDR3 is TGTGCCAGCAGCTTGTCACAAATCAATGAGCAGTTCTTC. Translating it yields CASSLSQINEQFF.

The chain combines TRBV5-4 with TRBJ1-1; D ambiguous. Trimming shortened V by 0 bases and J by 1 base, and 10 bases separated the two germline ends. The CDR3 runs 15 residues. In germline, CDR1 is SGHNT, CDR2 YYREEE (reference sequence). CDR3 coding DNA: TGTGCCAGCAGCTTGGCTGGACCAGCGAACACTGAAGCTTTCTTT. It encodes CASSLAGPANTEAFF.

The chain has TRBV7-2 and TRBJ1-2; no firm D call. The germline gives CDR1 SGHTA, CDR2 FQGNSA. CDR3 size: 14 residues. The V end lost 3 bases, the J end lost 6 bases, and 14 bases lay between the germline ends. The CDR3 region is CASSFSYRTDGYTF. The CDR3 DNA sequence: TGTGCCAGCAGCTTCTCCTACAGAACGGATGGCTACACCTTC.

The genes are TRBV18 and TRBJ2-3; D not certain. CDR3 length: 12 amino acids. CDR1 is KGHSH and CDR2 is LQKENI in the germline V gene. The V and J ends lost 6 bases and 4 bases respectively, with 8 bases between them. The CDR3 sequence is CASSPSPDTQYF. The CDR3 nucleotides are TGTGCCAGCTCCCCATCCCCAGATACGCAGTATTTT.

The chain uses TRBV10-3 and TRBJ1-5, with TRBD1 as a possible D gene (5 bases). The CDR3 loop spans 15 amino acids. V was shortened by 4 bases and J by 5 bases, with 15 bases between the two germline ends. Germline CDR1 ENHRY, CDR2 SYGVKD. The CDR3 nucleotides read TGTGCCATCAGTGCGCTTTCAGGGACCGATCAGCCCCAGCATTTT. Translating it yields CAISALSGTDQPQHF.

This chain uses TRBV19 with TRBJ1-5; D is unresolved. The germline gives CDR1 LNHDA, CDR2 SQIVND (reference sequence). V shed 3 bases and J shed 6 bases, with 9 bases lying between them. The CDR3 spans 13 residues. The CDR3 DNA reads TGTGCCAGTAGTATGGGGAGGGTTCAGCCCCAGCATTTT. Translation: CASSMGRVQPQHF.

The gene calls are TRBV9 and TRBJ1-5; weak D call: TRBD1 (6 bases). The CDR3 totals 16 residues. CDR1 and CDR2 from the germline V gene are SGDLS and YYNGEE. The V end lost 2 bases, the J end lost 0 bases, and 12 bases lay between the germline ends. In nucleotides, the CDR3 is TGTGCCAGCAGCGTCGACGCAGGGGATAGCAATCAGCCCCAGCATTTT. Translating it yields CASSVDAGDSNQPQHF.